The following is a TCR beta chain sequence with its context. Per germline, CDR1 SSHAT and CDR2 FNYEAQ (reference sequence). Trimming left V 5 bases short and J 1 base short, with 29 bases between. The CDR3 covers 20 residues. The data stem from a study of blood T cell repertoires in COVID-19. The wider study: Sources were T cells, B-cell-depleted T cells, or PBMCs; the material itself was cDNA or gDNA.

Clones were read by immunoSEQ multiplex PCR, and TCRdb kept only the in-frame ones, dropping some. The data show tens of thousands of clones, with over 75% seen just once and about 12% held by the top ten. The chain joins TRBV7-7 to TRBJ1-1; maybe TRBD1 (5 bases). This receptor was obtained from a human donor in a cohort sampled during active COVID-19. Sequenced material: peripheral blood. The CDR3 spells CASSQSPTHGGDEPNTEAFF. The DNA of the CDR3 is TGTGCCAGCAGCCAATCCCCCACACACGGGGGGGATGAACCGAACACTGAAGCTTTCTTT.